Listed below are T cell receptor beta chains from one sample, sequenced in a study of blood T cell repertoires in COVID-19. The repertoire was sequenced with immunoSEQ multiplex PCR; TCRdb's copy has only in-frame clones and lacks some. Seen here are over 350,000 clones, roughly 88% observed once, and the top ten hold approximately 1%. Sequencing used PBMCs or T cells enriched from blood (not recorded which). Receptors were obtained from a woman aged 30 to 39 with acute COVID-19. CDR3s include the opening cysteine and the closing phenylalanine or tryptophan. D genes are given only for firm matches. The size field is filled for only some rows; it gives once, few, many or a size class.

>TRBV18|-|TRBD1|TRBJ1-5
CASSPSGTGDNQPQHF
TGTGCCAGCTCACCGTCCGGGACAGGAGATAATCAGCCCCAGCATTTT
>TRBV4-1|-|TRBD2|TRBJ2-2
CASSHRLAGGTGELFF
TGCGCCAGCAGCCACCGACTAGCGGGGGGAACCGGGGAGCTGTTTTTT
>TRBV7-8|-|-|TRBJ1-1
CASSSIYGQGAEAFF
TGTGCCAGCAGCTCAATATATGGGCAGGGTGCTGAAGCTTTCTTT
>TRBV2|once|TRBD1|TRBJ2-2
CASSTRTGEFTGELFF
TGTGCCAGCAGTACCCGGACAGGGGAATTTACCGGGGAGCTGTTTTTT
>TRBV5-1|-|TRBD1|TRBJ1-6
CASSQGGTGGSPLHF
TGCGCCAGCAGCCAAGGAGGGACAGGGGGGTCACCCCTCCACTTT
>TRBV5-6|-|-|TRBJ2-5
CASRCPGVTERRQETQYF
TGTGCCAGCAGATGCCCCGGGGTGACCGAGCGCCGACAAGAGACCCAGTACTTC
>TRBV30|-|-|TRBJ1-1
CAWSVGGLLGAFF
TGTGCCTGGAGTGTAGGTGGCCTTCTAGGAGCTTTCTTT
>TRBV12-3/TRBV12-4|-|TRBD2|TRBJ2-1
CASRAGTEQFF
TGTGCCAGCAGAGCGGGGACTGAGCAGTTCTTC
>TRBV2|-|-|TRBJ2-7
CALGVGTHNEQYF
TGTGCTCTCGGGGTGGGGACTCACAACGAGCAGTACTTC
>TRBV9|-|-|TRBJ2-2
CASSVARQGSTGELFF
TGTGCCAGCAGCGTAGCTCGGCAGGGTTCCACCGGGGAGCTGTTTTTT
>TRBV9|-|-|TRBJ1-4
CASSPVGEAEKLFF
TGTGCCAGCAGCCCCGTTGGAGAAGCTGAAAAACTGTTTTTT
>TRBV9|-|-|TRBJ2-6
CASSVIGANVLTF
TGTGCCAGCAGCGTAATAGGGGCCAACGTCCTGACTTTC
>TRBV24-1|-|TRBD1|TRBJ1-2
CATSDPRTGTYYGYTF
TGTGCCACCAGTGACCCCCGGACAGGGACCTACTATGGCTACACCTTC
>TRBV5-1|-|-|TRBJ1-4
CASSRGGDAPTNEKLFF
TGCGCCAGCAGTCGAGGGGGAGACGCTCCAACTAATGAAAAACTGTTTTTT
>TRBV11-2|-|-|TRBJ2-7
CASSLVLGSYEQYF
TGTGCCAGCAGCTTAGTGCTGGGCAGCTACGAGCAGTACTTC
>TRBV5-1|-|-|TRBJ1-4
CASSLARGAGEKLFF
TGCGCCAGCAGCCTGGCCCGCGGGGCGGGTGAAAAACTGTTTTTT
>TRBV10-3|-|-|TRBJ1-6
CAISDISKGKASPLHF
TGTGCCATCAGTGATATAAGCAAGGGGAAGGCCTCACCCCTCCACTTT
>TRBV13|once|TRBD2|TRBJ2-3
CASSLGLKRGADTQYF
TGTGCCAGCAGCTTAGGCCTTAAGCGGGGGGCAGATACGCAGTATTTT
>TRBV18|once|-|TRBJ2-1
CASSPQTVDEQFF
TGTGCCAGCTCACCACAGACAGTGGATGAGCAGTTCTTC
>TRBV19|-|TRBD1|TRBJ2-7
CASSQRTGYEQYF
TGTGCCAGTAGTCAACGGACAGGGTACGAGCAGTACTTC
>TRBV29-1|-|-|TRBJ2-7
CSVESSVYEQYF
TGCAGCGTTGAAAGTAGCGTCTACGAGCAGTACTTC
>TRBV7-8|-|TRBD1|TRBJ1-2
CASSLAPQGAYGYTF
TGTGCCAGCAGCTTAGCGCCACAGGGGGCCTATGGCTACACCTTC
>TRBV19|-|-|TRBJ1-5
CASSLEYREDQPQHF
TGTGCCAGTAGTCTCGAGTACAGGGAAGATCAGCCCCAGCATTTT
>TRBV7-8|-|-|TRBJ2-7
CASSLVIGYYEQYF
TGTGCCAGCAGCTTAGTTATCGGGTACTACGAGCAGTACTTC
>TRBV6-5|-|-|TRBJ2-2
CASRLRGELFF
TGTGCCAGCAGGCTACGGGGGGAGCTGTTTTTT
>TRBV5-6|-|TRBD2|TRBJ2-2
CASSPRASGGFSGELFF
TGTGCCAGCAGCCCGAGGGCTAGCGGGGGGTTTAGCGGGGAGCTGTTTTTT
>TRBV6-5|-|-|TRBJ1-1
CASTQRGSHTEAFF
TGTGCCAGCACCCAAAGGGGATCTCACACTGAAGCTTTCTTT
>TRBV7-2|-|-|TRBJ1-6
CASSLNRDSPLHF
TGTGCCAGCAGCTTAAACAGGGATTCACCCCTCCACTTT
>TRBV5-1|-|TRBD1|TRBJ2-5
CASSLEGQGYETQYF
TGCGCCAGCAGCTTGGAAGGACAGGGATACGAGACCCAGTACTTC
>TRBV3-1/TRBV3-2|-|-|TRBJ2-7
CASLTREQYF
TGTGCCAGCCTTACTCGGGAGCAGTACTTC
>TRBV5-1|-|TRBD2|TRBJ2-2
CASSLVPTSGGGTGELFF
TGCGCCAGCAGCTTGGTCCCGACTAGCGGGGGGGGCACCGGGGAGCTGTTTTTT
>TRBV30|-|TRBD1|TRBJ2-7
CAWSVGTGGYEQYF
TGTGCCTGGAGTGTTGGGACAGGGGGTTACGAGCAGTACTTC
>TRBV29-1|-|-|TRBJ2-3
CSVEGIGSTDTQYF
TGCAGCGTTGAAGGTATCGGTAGCACAGATACGCAGTATTTT
>TRBV7-3|-|-|TRBJ2-3
CASSLMSPAEVSVGTDTQYF
TGTGCCAGCAGCTTAATGTCTCCAGCGGAGGTTTCGGTCGGCACAGATACGCAGTATTTT
>TRBV27|-|TRBD1|TRBJ1-4
CASSRDRGTKLFF
TGTGCCAGCAGCCGGGACAGGGGAACAAAACTGTTTTTT
>TRBV5-6|-|-|TRBJ1-4
CASSRGGLYEKLFF
TGTGCCAGCAGCCGCGGGGGCCTATATGAAAAACTGTTTTTT
>TRBV18|-|-|TRBJ1-1
CASSLSQVLNTEAFF
TGTGCCAGCTCCCTAAGTCAGGTTTTGAACACTGAAGCTTTCTTT
>TRBV18|-|TRBD1|TRBJ1-2
CASSPRQGGTSYGYTF
TGTGCCAGCTCACCGAGACAGGGGGGTACTAGCTATGGCTACACCTTC
>TRBV2|-|-|TRBJ2-3
CASSPQTDTQYF
TGTGCCAGCAGTCCCCAGACAGATACGCAGTATTTT